This TCR beta chain was recovered during a study of cytomegalovirus exposure and HLA in healthy donors. Study results and caveats: As confirmed in vitro, three CMV-associated chains were specific for CMV antigens. Most TCR sequences showed up rarely, but some public TCRs showed up in many donors.

Trimming took 6 bases from V and 0 from J, leaving 7 bases between them. CDR3 length: 13 amino acids. CDR1 is MNHEY, CDR2 SVGAGI, per germline. A note on this clone: The antigen is unknown.

The assay was immunoSEQ multiplex PCR, and TCRdb's table has in-frame clones only and misses some. This table has fewer than 350,000 clones, approximately 88% appearing once. The chain carries TRBV6-5 and TRBJ2-3, with D possibly being TRBD1 (6 bases). Material: PBMCs. The TCR sequence derives from a young woman in good health and CMV-seronegative. The CDR3 nucleotides read TGTGCCAGCAGAGGGACAAGCACAGATACGCAGTATTTT. Translating gives CASRGTSTDTQYF.